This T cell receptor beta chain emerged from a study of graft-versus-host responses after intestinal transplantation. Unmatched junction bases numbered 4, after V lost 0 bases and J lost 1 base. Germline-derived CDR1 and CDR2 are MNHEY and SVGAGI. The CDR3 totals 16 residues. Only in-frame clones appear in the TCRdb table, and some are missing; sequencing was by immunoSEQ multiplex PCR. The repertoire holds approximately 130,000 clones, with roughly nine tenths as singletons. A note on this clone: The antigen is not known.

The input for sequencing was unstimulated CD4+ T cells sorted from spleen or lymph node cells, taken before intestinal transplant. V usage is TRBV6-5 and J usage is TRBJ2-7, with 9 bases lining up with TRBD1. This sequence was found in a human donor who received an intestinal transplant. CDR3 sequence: CASSYSRGQGSYEQYF. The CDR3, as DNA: TGTGCCAGCAGTTACTCGAGGGGACAGGGTTCCTACGAGCAGTACTTC.